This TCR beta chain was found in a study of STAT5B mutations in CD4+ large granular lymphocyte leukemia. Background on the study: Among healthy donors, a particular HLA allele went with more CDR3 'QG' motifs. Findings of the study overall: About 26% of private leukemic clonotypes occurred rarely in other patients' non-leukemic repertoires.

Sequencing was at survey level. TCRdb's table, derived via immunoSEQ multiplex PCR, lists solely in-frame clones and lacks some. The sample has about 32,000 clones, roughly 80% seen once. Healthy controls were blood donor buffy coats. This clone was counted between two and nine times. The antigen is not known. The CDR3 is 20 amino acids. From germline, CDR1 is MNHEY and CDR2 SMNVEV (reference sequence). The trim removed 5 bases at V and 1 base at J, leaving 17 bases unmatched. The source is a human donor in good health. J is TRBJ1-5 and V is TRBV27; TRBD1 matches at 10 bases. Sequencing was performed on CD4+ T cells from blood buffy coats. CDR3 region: CASSPFSGQGPKWSNQPQHF. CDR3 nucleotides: TGTGCCAGCAGTCCCTTTTCGGGACAGGGGCCCAAGTGGAGCAATCAGCCCCAGCATTTT.